This T cell receptor beta chain was observed in a study of T cell responses to AZD1222 COVID-19 vaccine. Clones were sequenced by immunoSEQ multiplex PCR, and TCRdb holds only the in-frame ones, with some missing. The sample has some 150,000 clones; approximately 90% are singletons. Findings and caveats of the study: Repertoire sampling was restricted to post-peak T cell response timepoints. Most donors were white British, females outnumbered males, and clonal diversity was possibly underestimated.

As for this clone: Its antigen is undetermined.

The length of the CDR3 is 15 residues. With 1 base clipped from V and 4 bases from J, the junction kept 6 bases outside the gene matches. CDR1 is SNHLY and CDR2 is FYNNEI in the germline V gene. V and J are TRBV2 and TRBJ1-2, with 7 bases that match TRBD1. The source material was peripheral blood, sampled 28 days after the second AZD1222 dose. The TCR originated in an adult who received the AZD1222 COVID-19 vaccine. As DNA, the CDR3 is TGTGCCAGCAGTGAAGAGACAGGGAGAAGCTATGGCTACACCTTC. It specifies CASSEETGRSYGYTF.